These 23 T cell receptor beta chains share one sample of origin, sequenced in a study of blood T cell repertoires in COVID-19. TCRdb's table, derived via immunoSEQ multiplex PCR, lists solely in-frame clones and lacks some. The sample yields fewer than 80,000 clones, 80% to 90% seen once. Sequencing was performed on peripheral blood. All receptors come from an elderly man with COVID-19, enrolled during active disease.

The CDR3 loop reads CASSGRPSGSTDTQYF. The DNA of the CDR3 is TGTGCCAGCAGCGGCAGACCTAGCGGGAGCACAGATACGCAGTATTTT. The chain employs TRBV7-8 and TRBJ2-3, with 8 bases identical to TRBD2. The CDR3 runs to 16 residues. The trim removed 5 bases at V and 0 bases at J, leaving 7 bases unmatched. Per germline, CDR1 SGHVS and CDR2 FQNEAQ.

This clone came up once. This chain joins TRBV11-2 and TRBJ1-2, with 8 positions matching TRBD1. Germline V gives CDR1 SGHAT, CDR2 FQNNGV. The CDR3 contains 13 residues. V trimming: 3 bases; J trimming: 3 bases; junction bases outside the gene matches: 0. CDR3 in amino acids: CASSLGQDYGYTF. The CDR3 bases are TGTGCCAGCAGCTTGGGACAGGACTATGGCTACACCTTC.

The chain carries TRBV23-1 and TRBJ1-2, with 8 bases matching TRBD1. TRBV23-1 is an ORF, with its function uncertain. This CDR3 is 18 amino acids long. The junction had 21 bases not matched to a gene; V was cut back by 6 bases and J by 6 bases. CDR3 DNA: TGCGCCAGCAGCCATCGATACATGACAGGGGTAAGTGCGGATGGCTACACCTTC. Its translation: CASSHRYMTGVSADGYTF.

The chain links TRBV28 to TRBJ1-2; perhaps TRBD1 as D (6 bases). The CDR3 sequence is 15 residues long. Germline CDR1 MDHEN, CDR2 SYDVKM. With 6 bases removed from V and 0 bases from J, the gap between germline ends came to 14 bases. CDR3 residues: CASSLDSFTNYGYTF. CDR3 coding DNA: TGTGCCAGCAGCCTGGACAGTTTTACTAACTATGGCTACACCTTC.

DNA for the CDR3: TGTGCCAGCTCACCCCGCCAAGAGACCCAGTACTTC. Residues: CASSPRQETQYF. The chain uses TRBV18 and TRBJ2-5, with D unresolved. The germline gives CDR1 KGHSH, CDR2 LQKENI. There are 12 residues in the CDR3. V lost 3 bases to trimming and J lost 1 base, with 3 bases between them.

The chain couples TRBV18 to TRBJ1-1; the D gene is possibly TRBD1 (6 bases). CDR1 KGHSH and CDR2 LQKENI come from the germline V gene. Trimming took off 2 bases at V and 0 bases at J, with 13 bases between the two ends. This CDR3 has 16 residues. CDR3 bases: TGTGCCAGCTCACCAGAAACAGGGTTGCTGAACACTGAAGCTTTCTTT. Translated, it gives CASSPETGLLNTEAFF.

This clone has a handful of counts. The V call is TRBV6-2 or TRBV6-3, the J call TRBJ1-5; D gene ambiguous. CDR1 and CDR2 from the germline V gene are MNHEY and SVGEGT. Between the trimmed V and J ends, which lost 0 bases and 2 bases, there was a span of 11 bases. The CDR3 loop spans 16 amino acids. This CDR3 reads CASSYSPGLGNQPQHF. CDR3 sequence (DNA): TGTGCCAGCAGTTACTCACCCGGGTTGGGCAATCAGCCCCAGCATTTT.

The chain carries TRBV6-4 and TRBJ2-6, with 7 bases lining up with TRBD1. There are 17 residues in the CDR3. With 0 bases clipped from V and 3 bases from J, the junction kept 5 bases outside the gene matches. CDR1 is MRHNA and CDR2 is SNTAGT in the germline V gene. The chain's CDR3 is CASSDSKGASGANVLTF. DNA of the CDR3: TGTGCCAGCAGTGACTCAAAGGGGGCTAGTGGGGCCAACGTCCTGACTTTC.

The rearrangement links TRBV16 to TRBJ1-1, with a possible D match to TRBD1 (5 bases). This CDR3 has 15 amino acids. Trimming cost V 0 bases and J 1 base, with 9 bases left between them. CDR1 and CDR2 from the germline V gene are KGHSY and FQNENV. CDR3 loop: CASSQSTRGNTEAFF. The CDR3, as DNA: TGTGCCAGCAGCCAATCTACAAGGGGGAACACTGAAGCTTTCTTT.

V is TRBV7-8 and J is TRBJ1-2, with 9 bases identical to TRBD1. This CDR3 has 15 amino acids. The V segment lost 1 base and the J segment 8 bases; nucleotides outside the gene matches: 8. Germline values: CDR1 SGHVS, CDR2 FQNEAQ. The CDR3 coding sequence is TGTGCCAGCAGCTTAGTCCCGGGACAGGGCGGCGGCTACACCTTC. It encodes CASSLVPGQGGGYTF.

The chain couples TRBV11-3 to TRBJ1-1, with D maybe TRBD1 (6 bases). CDR1 is SGHNT and CDR2 is YENEEA in the germline V gene. There are 16 residues in the CDR3. V was pared by 5 bases and J by 0 bases, with 16 bases between. Here the CDR3 DNA reads TGTGCCAGCAGCCCCCCAATAGGGGGTATGAACACTGAAGCTTTCTTT. The encoded protein is CASSPPIGGMNTEAFF.

The chain employs TRBV10-1 and TRBJ2-5; the D is unclear. V was shortened by 2 bases and J by 5 bases, with 9 bases between the two germline ends. The V gene's germline CDR1 is WNHNN and CDR2 SYGVQD (reference sequence). This CDR3 has 13 residues. CDR3 coding DNA: TGCGCCAGCAGTGAGACATATTCCGAGACCCAGTACTTC. It specifies CASSETYSETQYF.

The gene calls are TRBV4-3 and TRBJ1-2; TRBD1 might be the D (5 bases). This CDR3 region has 15 residues. Trimming took 0 bases from V and 3 from J, leaving 11 bases between them. Germline V lookup: CDR1 LGHNA, CDR2 YSLEER. The CDR3 coding sequence is TGCGCCAGCAGCCAAGACGCCAGGGATGACTATGGCTACACCTTC. Amino acid sequence: CASSQDARDDYGYTF.

This chain links TRBV3-1 (or the pseudogene TRBV3-2) with TRBJ1-1, with D unclear. The V gene's germline CDR1 is LGHDT and CDR2 YNNKEL (reference sequence). This CDR3 has 14 amino acids. The germline V and J ends were trimmed by 0 bases and 7 bases, with 12 bases remaining between them. CDR3 sequence reads: CASSQDPGYREAFF. The CDR3 nucleotides read TGTGCCAGCAGCCAAGATCCCGGGTACCGTGAAGCTTTCTTT.

The chain recombines TRBV6-6 with TRBJ1-6, with 8 positions matching TRBD1. V trimming: 2 bases; J trimming: 10 bases; junction bases outside the gene matches: 10. This CDR3 is built from 16 residues. The germline CDR1 and CDR2 sequences are MNHNY and SVGAGI (reference sequence). CDR3 sequence reads: CASSYTPDRGGSPLHF. CDR3 nucleotide sequence: TGTGCCAGCAGTTACACACCTGACAGGGGTGGGTCACCCCTCCACTTT.

This chain links TRBV5-1 with TRBJ1-5; D is uncertain. This CDR3 is 13 amino acids long. V lost 5 bases to trimming and J lost 4 bases, with 10 bases between them. Germline CDR1 and CDR2: SGHRS and YFSETQ. CDR3 sequence (DNA): TGCGCCAGCAGGGTAAACTCGAATCAGCCCCAGCATTTT. Residues: CASRVNSNQPQHF.

This chain joins TRBV10-3 and TRBJ1-1; 10 nucleotides line up with TRBD1. J was trimmed by 2 bases and V by 6 bases; bases with no gene match: 6. CDR1 and CDR2 from the germline V gene are ENHRY and SYGVKD. The CDR3 is 15 amino acids. The CDR3 DNA is TGTGCCATCAGCCGGGACAGGGGCGGAAACACTGAAGCTTTCTTT. Its translation is CAISRDRGGNTEAFF.

This chain links TRBV2 with TRBJ2-1; weak D call: TRBD1 (6 bases). The V and J ends lost 7 bases and 3 bases respectively, with 10 bases between them. CDR3 length: 13 amino acids. Looked up from germline, CDR1 is SNHLY and CDR2 is FYNNEI. The CDR3 sequence: CASTPDSYNEQFF. The CDR3 DNA is TGTGCCAGCACCCCGGACAGCTACAATGAGCAGTTCTTC. Looking up the rest from reference TRBV2 and TRBJ2-1 gives the full variable domain: EPEVTQTPSHQVTQMGQEVILRCVPISNHLYFYWYRQILGQKVEFLVSFYNNEISEKSEIFDDQFSVERPDGSNFTLKIRSTKLEDSAMYFCASTPDSYNEQFFGPGTRLTVL.

J is TRBJ2-7 and V is TRBV27; 9 bases align to TRBD1. There are 16 residues in the CDR3. The V gene's germline CDR1 is MNHEY and CDR2 SMNVEV (reference sequence). Trimming took 3 bases from V and 3 from J; bases not matched to a gene: 9. DNA of the CDR3: TGTGCCAGCAGTTTTGAGAATCCGGGACAGGGCTACGAGCAGTACTTC. The encoded protein is CASSFENPGQGYEQYF.

The V call is TRBV6-1, the J call TRBJ2-3; tentatively, D is TRBD2 (6 bases). From germline, CDR1 is MNHNS and CDR2 SASEGT. The CDR3 extends over 15 amino acids. V was trimmed by 3 bases and J by 1 base, leaving 11 bases between them. CDR3: CASSDQGLRTDTQYF. The CDR3 DNA reads TGTGCCAGCAGTGATCAGGGACTCCGCACAGATACGCAGTATTTT.

This rearrangement joins TRBV7-8 to TRBJ1-5; 7 positions agree with TRBD1. The length of the CDR3 is 15 residues. The V segment lost 1 base and the J segment 5 bases; nucleotides outside the gene matches: 5. Germline CDR1 SGHVS, CDR2 FQNEAQ. Here the CDR3 reads CASSLVTGVHQPQHF. DNA of the CDR3: TGTGCCAGCAGCTTAGTAACAGGGGTGCATCAGCCCCAGCATTTT.

V is TRBV5-1 and J is TRBJ2-5, with D perhaps matching TRBD1 (8 bases). Germline-derived CDR1 and CDR2 are SGHRS and YFSETQ. Trimming removed 4 bases at V and 5 bases at J, with 15 bases between. The CDR3 consists of 14 residues. The DNA for the CDR3 is TGCGCCAGCAGCCCCGGACAGGGAGGGGAGACCCAGTACTTC. Its protein product is CASSPGQGGETQYF.

Here the CDR3 reads CASSSDTEAFF. CDR3 bases: TGTGCCAGCAGTTCCGACACTGAAGCTTTCTTT. This rearrangement joins TRBV6-5 to TRBJ1-1; no clear D. Germline V gene lookup returns CDR1 MNHEY and CDR2 SVGAGI. V was cut by 4 bases and J by 3 bases, with 3 bases left in between. The CDR3 spans 11 residues.